The 5 T cell receptor beta chains below come from one sample, sequenced in a study of T-cell memory formation after mild COVID-19. MiXCR was run by TCRdb on the 5' RACE reads, yielding one entry per CDR3 protein. The profile covers approximately 400,000 distinct CDR3 sequences, with under 20% appearing a single time and about 22% taken by the ten largest. The sequencing input was PBMCs or a T cell subset sorted from them (not recorded which). The receptors come from a man aged 18-30 years who had mild COVID-19 (a few samples of this study predate the infection). Cell type and time point are not known.

The chain couples TRBV6-1 to TRBJ1-1; D is unresolved. The CDR3 has 14 amino acids. Trimming cost V 5 bases and J 0 bases, with 10 bases left between them. Germline V CDR1 and CDR2: MNHNS, SASEGT. The CDR3 spells CASSLVTLNTEAFF. The CDR3 bases are TGTGCCAGCAGTTTAGTCACTCTGAACACTGAAGCTTTCTTT.

The sample holds many counts of this clonotype. The gene calls are TRBV18 and TRBJ2-6; D ambiguous. The CDR3 contains 16 residues. CDR1 is KGHSH, CDR2 LQKENI, per germline. Trimming pared 0 bases from V and 2 bases from J, leaving 8 bases between. The CDR3: CASSPPYLAGANVLTF. The CDR3 nucleotides read TGTGCCAGCTCACCACCATATCTAGCTGGGGCCAACGTCCTGACTTTC.

The J gene is TRBJ2-1, the V gene TRBV6-4; 12 bases match TRBD2. This CDR3 region has 13 residues. Germline trimming cut 9 bases from V and 6 bases from J; bases unmatched to any gene: 3. Germline values: CDR1 MRHNA, CDR2 SNTAGT. The CDR3: CARLAGGGNEQFF. CDR3 DNA sequence: TGTGCCAGACTAGCGGGGGGTGGCAATGAGCAGTTCTTC.

The chain combines TRBV29-1 with TRBJ1-1; D ambiguous. V was clipped by 7 bases and J by 0 bases, with 9 bases between them. CDR3 size: 12 residues. Germline V CDR1 and CDR2: SQVTM, ANQGSEA. CDR3 nucleotide sequence: TGCAGCGGGGCGAGGATGAACACTGAAGCTTTCTTT. This translates into CSGARMNTEAFF.

This clonotype was seen only a few times. This chain uses TRBV4-3 with TRBJ1-2; D gene uncertain. Germline CDR1 and CDR2: LGHNA and YSLEER. V lost 1 base and J 4 bases, leaving 7 bases between the germline ends. The CDR3 runs to 13 residues. CDR3 residues: CASSQGVTYGYTF. DNA for the CDR3: TGCGCCAGCAGCCAAGGGGTTACCTATGGCTACACCTTC.